This T cell receptor (beta chain) was recovered during a study of shared clonotypes between healthy human individuals. CDR1 is KGHSH, CDR2 LQKENI, per germline. V lost 3 bases to trimming and J lost 3 bases; unmatched junction nucleotides: 8. The CDR3 consists of 16 residues. Generated by immunoSEQ multiplex PCR, the TCRdb table keeps only in-frame clones and is missing some. The sample has over a million clones; around 95% are singletons. Whole-study findings and limits: The sampled material consisted only of blood, and tissue repertoires are likely to differ.

The study enrolled healthy HIV-negative adults without recent acute infections or vaccinations as donors. Concerning this clone: Antigen unknown.

V is TRBV18 and J is TRBJ2-5; 9 bases line up with TRBD2. Sequences were obtained from naive CD4+ T cells sorted from blood. Subset reported: CD45RA+ positively selected. This receptor was identified in a man younger than 45 in good health. For the CDR3, the DNA is TGTGCCAGCTCACCGGTCCCGCCTAGCGGGGAAGAGACCCAGTACTTC. Amino acids: CASSPVPPSGEETQYF.